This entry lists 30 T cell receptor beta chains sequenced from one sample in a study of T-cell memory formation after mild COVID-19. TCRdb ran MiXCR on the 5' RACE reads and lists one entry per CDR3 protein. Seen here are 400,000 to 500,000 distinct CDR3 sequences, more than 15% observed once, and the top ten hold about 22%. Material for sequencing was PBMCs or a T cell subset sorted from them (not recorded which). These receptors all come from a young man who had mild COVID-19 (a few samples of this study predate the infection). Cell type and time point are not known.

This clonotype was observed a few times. DNA of the CDR3: TGTGCCAGCAGTTTAATACGGGGTTGGGTTAGTAGGTCCTCTGGAAACACCATATATTTT. This sequence encodes CASSLIRGWVSRSSGNTIYF. The chain employs TRBV12-3 or TRBV12-4 and TRBJ1-3; D is uncertain. Trimming stripped 2 bases from V and 0 bases from J, with 23 bases between. The length of the CDR3 is 20 residues.

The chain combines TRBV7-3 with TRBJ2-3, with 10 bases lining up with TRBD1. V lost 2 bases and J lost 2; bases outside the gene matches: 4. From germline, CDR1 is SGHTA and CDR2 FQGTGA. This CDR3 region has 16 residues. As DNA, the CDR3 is TGTGCCAGCAGCTTATCCGGGACAGGGGTCACAGATACGCAGTATTTT. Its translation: CASSLSGTGVTDTQYF. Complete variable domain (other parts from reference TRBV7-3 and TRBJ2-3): GAGVSQTPSNKVTEKGKYVELRCDPISGHTALYWYRQSLGQGPEFLIYFQGTGAADDSGLPNDRFFAVRPEGSVSTLKIQRTERGDSAVYLCASSLSGTGVTDTQYFGPGTRLTVL.

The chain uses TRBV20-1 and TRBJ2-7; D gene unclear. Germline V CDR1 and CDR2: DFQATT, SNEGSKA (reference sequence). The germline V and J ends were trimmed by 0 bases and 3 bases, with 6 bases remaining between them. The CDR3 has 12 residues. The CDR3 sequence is CSARDHSYEQYV. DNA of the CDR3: TGCAGTGCTAGAGACCACAGCTACGAGCAGTACGTC.

The CDR3 DNA follows: TGTGCCAGCTCACCAGAGGGGGCACGGGGAACTGAAGCTTTCTTT. Its translation is CASSPEGARGTEAFF. This chain links TRBV18 with TRBJ1-1; 7 bases match TRBD1. With 2 bases clipped from V and 5 bases from J, the junction kept 8 bases outside the gene matches. Germline V gives CDR1 KGHSH, CDR2 LQKENI. CDR3 size: 15 residues.

For the CDR3, the DNA is TGCGCCAGCAGCCAAGGCCACCGGGACAGGGGGCTCTACGAGCAGTACGTC. Amino acids: CASSQGHRDRGLYEQYV. The chain employs TRBV4-3 and TRBJ2-7; 12 positions match TRBD1. This CDR3 is built from 17 residues. J gave up 3 bases and V 1 base, and 7 bases lay outside the gene matches. The germline V gene has CDR1 LGHNA and CDR2 YSLEER.

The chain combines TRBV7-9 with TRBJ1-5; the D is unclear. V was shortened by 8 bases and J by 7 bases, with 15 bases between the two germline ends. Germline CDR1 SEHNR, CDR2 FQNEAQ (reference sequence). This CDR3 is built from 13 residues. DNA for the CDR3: TGTGCCAGCGGCGTGGACCGGAACCAGCCCCAGCATTTT. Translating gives CASGVDRNQPQHF.

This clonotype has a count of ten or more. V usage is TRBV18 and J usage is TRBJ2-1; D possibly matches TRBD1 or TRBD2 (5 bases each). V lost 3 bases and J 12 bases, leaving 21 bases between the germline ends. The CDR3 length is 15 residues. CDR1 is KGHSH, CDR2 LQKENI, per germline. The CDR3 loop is CASSPGPDGAIAQFF. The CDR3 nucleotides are TGTGCCAGCTCACCGGGTCCCGACGGGGCAATCGCGCAGTTCTTC.

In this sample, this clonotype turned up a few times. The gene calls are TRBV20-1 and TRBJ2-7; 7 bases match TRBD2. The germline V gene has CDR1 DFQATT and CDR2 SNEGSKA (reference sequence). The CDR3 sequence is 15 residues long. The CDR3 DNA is TGCAGGGCCCAGATCTTTCGGACTAGTTGCTACGAGCAGTACTTC. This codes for CRAQIFRTSCYEQYF.

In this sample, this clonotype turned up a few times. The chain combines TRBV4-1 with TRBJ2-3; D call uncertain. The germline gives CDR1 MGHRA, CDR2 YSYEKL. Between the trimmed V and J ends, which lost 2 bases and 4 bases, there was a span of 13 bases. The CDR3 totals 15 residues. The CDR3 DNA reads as TGCGCCAGCAGCCAATCCCCAGCCCGACCAGATACGCAGTATTTT. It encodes CASSQSPARPDTQYF.

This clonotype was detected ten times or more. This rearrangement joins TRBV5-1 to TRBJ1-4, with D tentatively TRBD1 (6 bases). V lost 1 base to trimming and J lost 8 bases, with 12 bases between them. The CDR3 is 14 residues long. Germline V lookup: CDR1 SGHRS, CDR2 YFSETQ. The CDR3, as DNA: TGCGCCAGCAGCTTGTCCAGGGGAGACGAAAAACTGTTTTTT. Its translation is CASSLSRGDEKLFF.

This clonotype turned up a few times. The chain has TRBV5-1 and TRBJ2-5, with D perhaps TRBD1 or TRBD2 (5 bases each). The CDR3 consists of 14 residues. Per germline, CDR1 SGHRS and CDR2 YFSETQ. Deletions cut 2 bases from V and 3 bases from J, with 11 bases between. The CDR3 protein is CASSFGTEKETQYF. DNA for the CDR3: TGCGCCAGCAGCTTCGGGACGGAGAAAGAGACCCAGTACTTC.

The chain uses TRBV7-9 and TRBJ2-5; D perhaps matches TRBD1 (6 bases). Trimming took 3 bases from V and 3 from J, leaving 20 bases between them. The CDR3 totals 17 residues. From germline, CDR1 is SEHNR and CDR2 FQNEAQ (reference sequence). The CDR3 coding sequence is TGTGCCAGCAGCTTTCCCTTGGGGACACCCGAAGAAGAGACCCAGTACTTC. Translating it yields CASSFPLGTPEEETQYF.

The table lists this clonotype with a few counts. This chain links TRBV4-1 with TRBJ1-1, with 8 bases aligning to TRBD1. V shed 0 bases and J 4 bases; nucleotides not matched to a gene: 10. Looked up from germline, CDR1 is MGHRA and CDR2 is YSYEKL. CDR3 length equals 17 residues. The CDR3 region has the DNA TGCGCCAGCAGCCAAGATCCGACAGGGGTTATGGTCACTGAAGCTTTCTTT. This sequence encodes CASSQDPTGVMVTEAFF.

CDR3: CASSWTDKNIQYF. The CDR3 bases are TGTGCCAGCAGCTGGACGGACAAAAACATTCAGTACTTC. V and J are TRBV7-9 and TRBJ2-4; unclear D gene. Trimming stripped 4 bases from V and 3 bases from J, with 7 bases between. The CDR3 spans 13 residues. CDR1 SEHNR and CDR2 FQNEAQ come from the germline V gene (reference sequence).

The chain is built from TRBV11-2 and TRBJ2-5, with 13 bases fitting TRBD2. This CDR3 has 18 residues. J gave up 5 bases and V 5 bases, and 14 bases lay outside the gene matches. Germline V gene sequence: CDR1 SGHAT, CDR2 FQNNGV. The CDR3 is CASSPRTSGGLFRETQYF. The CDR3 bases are TGTGCCAGCAGCCCTCGGACTAGCGGGGGCCTATTTAGGGAGACCCAGTACTTC.

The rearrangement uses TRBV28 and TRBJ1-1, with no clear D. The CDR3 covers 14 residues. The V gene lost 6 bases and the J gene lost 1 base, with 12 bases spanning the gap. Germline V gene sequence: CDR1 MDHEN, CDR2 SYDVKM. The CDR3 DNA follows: TGTGCCAGCAGCATTGGGCGGCCGAACACTGAAGCTTTCTTT. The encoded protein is CASSIGRPNTEAFF.

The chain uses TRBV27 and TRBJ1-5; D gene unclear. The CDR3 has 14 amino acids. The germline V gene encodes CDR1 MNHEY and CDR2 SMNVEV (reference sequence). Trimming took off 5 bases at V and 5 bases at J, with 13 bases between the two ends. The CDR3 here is CASSPRAGDQPQHF. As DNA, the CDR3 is TGTGCCAGCAGTCCGCGGGCAGGAGATCAGCCCCAGCATTTT.

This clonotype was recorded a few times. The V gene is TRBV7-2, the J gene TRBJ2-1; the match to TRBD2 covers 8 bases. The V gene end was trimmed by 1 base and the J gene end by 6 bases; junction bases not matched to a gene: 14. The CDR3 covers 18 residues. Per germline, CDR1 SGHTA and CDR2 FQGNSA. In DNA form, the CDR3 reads TGTGCCAGCAGCTTAGACCCACAACTAGCGGTATATGTCAATGAGCAGTTCTTC. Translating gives CASSLDPQLAVYVNEQFF.

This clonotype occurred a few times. CDR3 sequence (DNA): TGTGCCAGCAGCTTAGTGGATCCACATTCACCCCTCCACTTT. Its translation is CASSLVDPHSPLHF. The chain couples TRBV7-9 to TRBJ1-6, with D hard to call. The CDR3 has 14 residues. Trimming pared 1 base from V and 8 bases from J, leaving 9 bases between. Germline assignment: CDR1 SEHNR and CDR2 FQNEAQ (reference sequence).

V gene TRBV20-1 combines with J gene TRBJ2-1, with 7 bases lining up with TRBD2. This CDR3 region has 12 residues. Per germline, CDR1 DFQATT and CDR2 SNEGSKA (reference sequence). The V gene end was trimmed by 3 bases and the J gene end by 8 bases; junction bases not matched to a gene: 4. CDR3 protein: CSARFRGDEQFF. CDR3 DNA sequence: TGCAGTGCTAGGTTCCGGGGGGATGAGCAGTTCTTC.

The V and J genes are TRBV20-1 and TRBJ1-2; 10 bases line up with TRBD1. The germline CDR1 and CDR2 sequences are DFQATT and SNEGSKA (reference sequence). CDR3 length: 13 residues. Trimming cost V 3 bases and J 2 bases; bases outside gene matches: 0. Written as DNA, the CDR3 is TGCAGTGCTAGGGGACAGGGGAACTATGGCTACACCTTC. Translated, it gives CSARGQGNYGYTF.

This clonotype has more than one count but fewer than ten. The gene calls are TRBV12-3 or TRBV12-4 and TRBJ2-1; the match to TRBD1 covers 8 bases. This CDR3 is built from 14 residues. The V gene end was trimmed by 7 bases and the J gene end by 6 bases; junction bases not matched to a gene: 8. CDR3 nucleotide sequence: TGTGCCAGCACAGAGGACAGGGCTAGCAATGAGCAGTTCTTC. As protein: CASTEDRASNEQFF.

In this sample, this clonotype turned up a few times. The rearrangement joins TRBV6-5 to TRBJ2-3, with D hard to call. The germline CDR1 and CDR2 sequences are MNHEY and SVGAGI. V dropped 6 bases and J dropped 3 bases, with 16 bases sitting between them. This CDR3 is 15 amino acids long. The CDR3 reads CASRVANAPTDTQYF. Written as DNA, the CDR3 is TGTGCCAGCAGAGTCGCGAACGCACCGACAGATACGCAGTATTTT.

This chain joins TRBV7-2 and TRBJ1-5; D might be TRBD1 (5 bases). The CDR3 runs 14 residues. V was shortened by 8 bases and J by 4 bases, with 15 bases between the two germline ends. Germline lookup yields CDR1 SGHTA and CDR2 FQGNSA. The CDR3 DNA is TGTGCCAGCGGGGGGTACCCACTTAATCAGCCCCAGCATTTT. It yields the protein CASGGYPLNQPQHF.

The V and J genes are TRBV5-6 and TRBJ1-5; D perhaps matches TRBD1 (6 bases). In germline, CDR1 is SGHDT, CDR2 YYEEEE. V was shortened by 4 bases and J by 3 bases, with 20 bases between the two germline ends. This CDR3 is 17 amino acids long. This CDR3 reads CASSRTAGAGINQPQHF. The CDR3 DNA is TGTGCCAGCAGCAGGACGGCGGGGGCCGGGATCAATCAGCCCCAGCATTTT.

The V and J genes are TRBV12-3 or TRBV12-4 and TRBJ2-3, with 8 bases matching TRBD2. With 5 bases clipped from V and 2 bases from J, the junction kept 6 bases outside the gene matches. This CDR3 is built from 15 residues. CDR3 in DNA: TGTGCCAGCAGTGAGCGGGGGAGAATCACAGATACGCAGTATTTT. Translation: CASSERGRITDTQYF.

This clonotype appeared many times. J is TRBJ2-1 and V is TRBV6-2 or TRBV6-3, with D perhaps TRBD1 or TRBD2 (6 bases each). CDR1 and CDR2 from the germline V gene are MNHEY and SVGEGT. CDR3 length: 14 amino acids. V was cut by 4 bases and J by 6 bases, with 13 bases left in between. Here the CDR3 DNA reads TGTGCCAGCAGTTCAACGAGGGGGGTCAATGAGCAGTTCTTC. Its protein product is CASSSTRGVNEQFF.

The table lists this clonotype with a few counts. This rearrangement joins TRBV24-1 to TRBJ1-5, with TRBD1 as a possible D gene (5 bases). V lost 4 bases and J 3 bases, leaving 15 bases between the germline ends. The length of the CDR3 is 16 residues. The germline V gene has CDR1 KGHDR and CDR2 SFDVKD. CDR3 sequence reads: CATSEWDRRPNQPQHF. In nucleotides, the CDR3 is TGTGCCACCAGTGAGTGGGACCGACGGCCCAATCAGCCCCAGCATTTT.

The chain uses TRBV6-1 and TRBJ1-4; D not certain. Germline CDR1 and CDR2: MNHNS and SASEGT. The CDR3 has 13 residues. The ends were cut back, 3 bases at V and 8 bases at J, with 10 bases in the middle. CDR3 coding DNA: TGTGCCAGCAGTGATTTTGTGGGAGAAAAACTGTTTTTT. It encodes CASSDFVGEKLFF.

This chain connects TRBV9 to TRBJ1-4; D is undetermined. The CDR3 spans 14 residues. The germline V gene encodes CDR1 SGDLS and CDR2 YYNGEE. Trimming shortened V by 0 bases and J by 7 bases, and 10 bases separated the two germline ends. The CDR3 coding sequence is TGTGCCAGCAGCGTAGCGAGTTCGTCTGAAAAACTGTTTTTT. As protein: CASSVASSSEKLFF.